This TCR beta chain came from a study of blood T cells in healthy people across ages. Using a J-beta primer mix together with a sample-barcoded 5' primer, a second PCR was run for about 7 to 12 cycles. One entry per CDR3 protein, called by TCRdb with MiXCR from the 5' RACE reads. The sample lists 600,000 to 650,000 distinct CDR3 sequences, approximately 50% seen once, with over 30% in the top ten. Points on this clonotype: Its cognate antigen is unknown.

The germline V gene encodes CDR1 DFQATT and CDR2 SNEGSKA (reference sequence). The CDR3 length is 15 residues. Trimming at V came to 2 bases and at J to 7 bases, leaving 7 bases not matched to a gene. Whole-study results and caveats: Both naive CD4+ cell counts and diversity were greater in long-lived donors than in aged donors. Correlation between TCR beta diversity and naive T cell percentage was strong.

V gene TRBV20-1 combines with J gene TRBJ2-3; 12 bases are shared with TRBD2. The TCR originated in a man aged 55-75 years in good health. Sequenced: blood. The CDR3 nucleotides read TGCAGTGCTAGATCTTGGCTAGCGGGGGGGAATACGCAGTATTTT. It encodes CSARSWLAGGNTQYF.